The subject of this entry is one TCR beta chain. The sample comes from a study of blood T cell repertoires in COVID-19. For the study at large: Italy, Spain and the United States were the sources of the convalescent and acute COVID-19 samples. Sample material is recorded as cDNA or gDNA derived from T cells, B-cell-depleted T cells, or PBMCs.

In the original workflow: It was from reference gene primer amplification that nucleated cell counts were estimated. Measured with immunoSEQ multiplex PCR; TCRdb has only the in-frame clones, and not every one. That table is the source of V, J and clone size, and D and trimming were worked out from the DNA. The sample includes roughly 130,000 clones, more than 70% of them seen just once. CDR3 length equals 16 residues. Germline-derived CDR1 and CDR2 are LGHDT and YNNKEL (reference sequence). The ends lost 4 bases at V and 1 base at J; junction bases unmatched: 4. The chain recombines TRBV3-1 (or the pseudogene TRBV3-2) with TRBJ2-4, with 10 bases lining up with TRBD2. The sample taken for sequencing was peripheral blood. This receptor was obtained from a woman aged 25 to 39 who had recovered from COVID-19. The CDR3, as DNA: TGTGCCAGCAGCCTTTTTAGCGGGGGGGCCAAAAACATTCAGTACTTC. Amino acid sequence: CASSLFSGGAKNIQYF.